This record covers a single T cell receptor beta chain. Its antigen is not identified. Only in-frame clones appear in the TCRdb table, and some are missing; sequencing was by immunoSEQ multiplex PCR. The sample has approximately 1,000,000 clones; approximately 75% are singletons. There were no recent acute infections or vaccinations among the donors, who were healthy HIV-negative adults. The source of the sample is a study of shared clonotypes between healthy human individuals. Study as a whole: Per donor, CD8 memory used one plate, CD8 naive used two, CD4 memory used three and CD4 naive used three. Findings and caveats of the study: The four-donor shared clonotypes exceeded non-shared clonotypes in generation probability, with non-shared ones scoring lower. The low donor count limited represented genetic and exposure-history diversity.

The CDR3 runs 13 residues. Germline values: CDR1 SQVTM, CDR2 ANQGSEA. J lost 6 bases, V lost 6 bases, and 4 bases had no gene match. The origin of this receptor is a man in his late teens or twenties in good health. Some clones in this sample may be carry-over from other donors' samples. The sample comprised memory CD4+ T cells from PBMCs. The subset here: CD45RA-negative fraction. This rearrangement joins TRBV29-1 to TRBJ2-2, with 10 positions matching TRBD1. This CDR3 reads CSVATGGAGELFF. The CDR3 DNA sequence: TGCAGCGTAGCGACAGGGGGCGCCGGGGAGCTGTTTTTT.